The present T cell receptor beta chain was sequenced within a study of Ad26.COV2.S vaccination and SARS-CoV-2 variants (dated by TCRdb to about 2021). A note on the overall study: Donors in the vaccine arm were drawn from COV1001, a multicentre, randomized, double-blind, placebo-controlled phase I-IIa trial testing Ad26.COV2.S in healthy adults. The TCR-sequenced set comprised about 32 samples: about 19 Ad26.COV2.S vaccine recipients, 5 placebo recipients and 8 SARS-CoV-2 convalescent individuals. Ad26.COV2.S was given intramuscularly at 5x10^10 or 1x10^11 viral particles, as a single shot or as two shots 56 days apart. TCRbeta repertoire sequencing served as the tool for gauging how specific and how broad the SARS-CoV-2-reactive T cell receptors were following Ad26.COV2.S vaccination. Trial participants were randomized into five groups of five, in which low-dose or high-dose Ad26.COV2.S was given once or twice, or placebo was given on both occasions. Investigators did not know the trial group allocation while performing experiments and assessing outcomes. Study-wide conclusions, independent of this receptor: Vaccine and placebo recipients had similar non-spike TCR breadth, a finding consistent with the vaccine containing only spike. Substantial breadth of spike-specific CD8+ and CD4+ T cell responses was reported after vaccination. The authors noted that total T cell responses may have been underestimated by the TCR breadth and depth analyses. Compared with placebo recipients, Ad26.COV2.S recipients showed higher spike-specific TCR breadth (P = 0.0014). The study lacked the statistical power to compare responses across vaccine doses or regimens.

Taken with the paper, the label for treatment or condition translates to: approximately 18 received Ad26.COV2.S at low or high dose, single or two shots; about 5 received placebo; per-sample allocation not given. For vaccine and placebo recipients, repertoires were sequenced using samples collected on day 63 after the first injection. Between 29 July and 7 August 2020, Cohort 1b enrolled 20 to 30 adults aged 18-55 years at one site in Boston, USA. Ad26.COV2.S consisted of a replication-incompetent adenovirus type 26 vector by which a prefusion-stabilized SARS-CoV-2 spike protein from the original Wuhan strain was expressed. V lost 5 bases and J lost 0 bases; the stretch between them is 13 bases long. From cysteine to phenylalanine, the CDR3 is 15 amino acids long. Only the CDR3 portion is preserved as DNA: 45 bases, with reading frame beginning at the first base. CDR1 and CDR2 are drawn from the germline V gene: SGHAT, FQNNGV.

The immunoSEQ Assay was the method used to sequence TCRbeta CDR3 regions. After extraction, genomic DNA underwent amplification by bias-controlled multiplex PCR, followed by high-throughput sequencing. Per the original workflow: Collapsing and filtering of sequences were performed to quantify the absolute abundance of each unique TCRbeta CDR3 region. T cell fraction was estimated by normalizing TCRbeta template counts to usable DNA, with usable DNA measured through amplification of reference genes found in all nucleated cells. Repertoire TCRs were annotated as SARS-CoV-2-specific by exact matching of V gene, CDR3 amino acid sequence and J gene to a known reactive TCR set. The reference SARS-CoV-2 TCR set was derived from MIRA and filtered for enrichment in COVID-19-positive ImmuneCODE repertoires, a step that removed public or cross-reactive TCRs. Based on the MIRA antigens, annotated TCRs were further analysed at the level of specific ORF or position within ORF. Depth was the summed frequency of annotated unique rearrangements, while breadth was defined as annotated unique rearrangements over total unique productive rearrangements. Two-sided Wilcoxon rank-sum tests were used to compare TCR breadth between groups. Imported from immuneACCESS, the table was reduced by TCRdb to in-frame sequences with V and J called. These copies leave out some clones; in studies compared against another copy, an unresolved V gene accounts for under half, and the cause of the remainder is not known. Clone size and V and J calls were adopted from that table, with D and trimming inferred from the DNA. The sample records around 250,000 clones, roughly 87% of which are singletons. In total, the top ten clones hold less than 3.5% of the sample.

With respect to this clone: Its antigen is still unknown. No base quality values were provided; no much bigger clone lies one nucleotide off.

This clonotype was obtained from a person aged 18-60 years who received the Ad26.COV2.S COVID-19 vaccine or a placebo. The chain links TRBV11-2 with TRBJ1-1; the D gene is perhaps TRBD1, on 6 matching bases. The specimen comprised peripheral blood, sampled in a trial of Ad26.COV2.S vaccine versus placebo. The CDR3 region: CASSRTGQMNTEAFF. The DNA reads as follows: TGTGCCAGCAGCCGAACGGGACAAATGAACACTGAAGCTTTCTTT.